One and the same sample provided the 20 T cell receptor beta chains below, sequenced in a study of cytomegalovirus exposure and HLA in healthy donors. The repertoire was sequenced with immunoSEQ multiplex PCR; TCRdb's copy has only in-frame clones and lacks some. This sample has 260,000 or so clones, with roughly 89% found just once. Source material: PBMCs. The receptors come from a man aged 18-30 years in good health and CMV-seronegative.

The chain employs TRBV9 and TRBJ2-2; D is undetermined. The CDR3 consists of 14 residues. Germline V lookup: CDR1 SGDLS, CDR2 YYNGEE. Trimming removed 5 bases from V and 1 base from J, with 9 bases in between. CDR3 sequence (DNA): TGTGCCAGCAGGGCTAACAGGAACACCGGGGAGCTGTTTTTT. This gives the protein CASRANRNTGELFF.

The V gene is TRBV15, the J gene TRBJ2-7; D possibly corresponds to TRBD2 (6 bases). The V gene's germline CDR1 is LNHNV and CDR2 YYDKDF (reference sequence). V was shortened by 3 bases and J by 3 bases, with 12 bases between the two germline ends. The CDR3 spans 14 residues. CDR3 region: CATSRGRSDYEQYF. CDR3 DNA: TGTGCCACCAGCAGGGGGAGGTCCGACTACGAGCAGTACTTC.

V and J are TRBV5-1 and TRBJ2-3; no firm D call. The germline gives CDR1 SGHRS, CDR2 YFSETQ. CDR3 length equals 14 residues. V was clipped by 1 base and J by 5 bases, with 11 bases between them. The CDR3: CASSLRERLDTQYF. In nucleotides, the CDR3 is TGCGCCAGCAGCTTGAGAGAGCGTTTAGATACGCAGTATTTT.

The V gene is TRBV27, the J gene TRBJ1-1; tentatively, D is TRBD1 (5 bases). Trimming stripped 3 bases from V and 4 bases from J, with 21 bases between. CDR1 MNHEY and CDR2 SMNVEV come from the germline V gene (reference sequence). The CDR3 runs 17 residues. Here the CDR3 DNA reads TGTGCCAGCAGTTTCCTTAGGTCTTCCAGGGTTAGCACTGAAGCTTTCTTT. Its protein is CASSFLRSSRVSTEAFF.

The chain's CDR3 is CASSGGERGLGEQYF. The CDR3 DNA follows: TGTGCCAGCAGCGGGGGAGAGCGGGGATTAGGCGAGCAGTACTTC. The genes are TRBV5-6 and TRBJ2-7; 7 nucleotides match TRBD2. The CDR3 has 15 residues. Germline CDR1 SGHDT, CDR2 YYEEEE. The V gene end was trimmed by 4 bases and the J gene end by 6 bases; junction bases not matched to a gene: 13.

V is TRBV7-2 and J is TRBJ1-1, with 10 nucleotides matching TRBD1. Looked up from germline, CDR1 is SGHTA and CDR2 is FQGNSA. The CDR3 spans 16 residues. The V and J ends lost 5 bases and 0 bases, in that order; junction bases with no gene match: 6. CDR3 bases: TGTGCCAGCAGCCCCCGGGGACAGGGGATGAACACTGAAGCTTTCTTT. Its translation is CASSPRGQGMNTEAFF.

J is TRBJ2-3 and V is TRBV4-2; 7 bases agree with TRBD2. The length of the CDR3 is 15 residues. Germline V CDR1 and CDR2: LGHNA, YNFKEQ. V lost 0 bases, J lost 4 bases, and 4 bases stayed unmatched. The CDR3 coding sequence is TGTGCCAGCAGCCAAGAATGGACTAGGCCAGATACGCAGTATTTT. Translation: CASSQEWTRPDTQYF.

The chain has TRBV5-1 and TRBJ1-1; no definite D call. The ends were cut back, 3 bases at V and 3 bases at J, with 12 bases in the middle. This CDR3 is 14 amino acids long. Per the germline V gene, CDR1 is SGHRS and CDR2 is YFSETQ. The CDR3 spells CASSSPVDYTEAFF. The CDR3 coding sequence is TGCGCCAGCAGCTCTCCGGTTGACTACACTGAAGCTTTCTTT.

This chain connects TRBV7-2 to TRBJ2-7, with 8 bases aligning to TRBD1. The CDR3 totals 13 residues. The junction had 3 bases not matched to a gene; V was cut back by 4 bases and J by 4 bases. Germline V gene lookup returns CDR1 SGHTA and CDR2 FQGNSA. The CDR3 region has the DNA TGTGCCAGCAGCTCAGACAGGGGTTACGAGCAGTACTTC. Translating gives CASSSDRGYEQYF.

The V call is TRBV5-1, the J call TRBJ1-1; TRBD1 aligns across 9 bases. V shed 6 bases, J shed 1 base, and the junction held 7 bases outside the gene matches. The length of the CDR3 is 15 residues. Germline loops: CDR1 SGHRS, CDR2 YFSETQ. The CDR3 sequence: CASTRDRVGNTEAFF. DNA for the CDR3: TGCGCCAGCACCCGGGACAGGGTCGGGAACACTGAAGCTTTCTTT.

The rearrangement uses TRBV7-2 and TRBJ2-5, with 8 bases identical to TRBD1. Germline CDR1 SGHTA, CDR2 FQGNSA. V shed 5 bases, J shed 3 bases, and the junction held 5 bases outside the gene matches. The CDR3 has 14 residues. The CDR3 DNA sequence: TGTGCCAGCAGCACGCAGACAGGGGAAGAGACCCAGTACTTC. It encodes CASSTQTGEETQYF.

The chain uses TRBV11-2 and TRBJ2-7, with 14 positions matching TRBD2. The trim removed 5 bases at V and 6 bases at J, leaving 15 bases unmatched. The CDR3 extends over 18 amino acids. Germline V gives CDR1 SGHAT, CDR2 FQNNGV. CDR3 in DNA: TGTGCCAGCAGCCCCAGGACTAGCGGGGGGCCGTTCTGGGGCGAGCAGTACTTC. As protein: CASSPRTSGGPFWGEQYF.

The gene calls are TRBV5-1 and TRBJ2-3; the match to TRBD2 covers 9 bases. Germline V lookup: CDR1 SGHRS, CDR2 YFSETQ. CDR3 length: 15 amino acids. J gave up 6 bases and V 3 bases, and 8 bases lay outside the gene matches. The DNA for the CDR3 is TGCGCCAGCAGCTGGGGAGGAGCGGGGGGCGATACGCAGTATTTT. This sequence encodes CASSWGGAGGDTQYF.

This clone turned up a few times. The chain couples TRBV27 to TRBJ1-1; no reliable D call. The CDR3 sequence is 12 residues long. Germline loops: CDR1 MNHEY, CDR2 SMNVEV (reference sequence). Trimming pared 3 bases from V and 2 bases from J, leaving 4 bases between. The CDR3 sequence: CASSLGNTEAFF. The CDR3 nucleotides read TGTGCCAGCAGTTTGGGCAACACTGAAGCTTTCTTT.

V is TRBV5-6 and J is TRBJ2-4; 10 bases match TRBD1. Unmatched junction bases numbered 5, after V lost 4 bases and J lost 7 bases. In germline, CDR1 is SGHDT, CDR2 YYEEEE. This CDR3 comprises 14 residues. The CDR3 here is CASSTRTGGNIQYF. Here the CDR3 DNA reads TGTGCCAGCAGCACGCGGACAGGGGGGAACATTCAGTACTTC. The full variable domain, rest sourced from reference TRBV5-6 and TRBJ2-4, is DAGVTQSPTHLIKTRGQQVTLRCSPKSGHDTVSWYQQALGQGPQFIFQYYEEEERQRGNFPDRFSGHQFPNYSSELNVNALLLGDSALYLCASSTRTGGNIQYFGAGTRLSVL.

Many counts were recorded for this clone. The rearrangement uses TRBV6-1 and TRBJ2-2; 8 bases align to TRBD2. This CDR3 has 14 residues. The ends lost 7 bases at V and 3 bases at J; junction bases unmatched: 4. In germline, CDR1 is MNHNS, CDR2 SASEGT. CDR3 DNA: TGTGCCAGCAACAGCGGGAGAGACACCGGGGAGCTGTTTTTT. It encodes CASNSGRDTGELFF.

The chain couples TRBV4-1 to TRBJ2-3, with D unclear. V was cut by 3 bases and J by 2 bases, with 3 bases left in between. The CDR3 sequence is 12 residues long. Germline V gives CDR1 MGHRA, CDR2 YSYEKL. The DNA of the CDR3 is TGCGCCAGCAGCCATATCACAGATACGCAGTATTTT. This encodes CASSHITDTQYF.

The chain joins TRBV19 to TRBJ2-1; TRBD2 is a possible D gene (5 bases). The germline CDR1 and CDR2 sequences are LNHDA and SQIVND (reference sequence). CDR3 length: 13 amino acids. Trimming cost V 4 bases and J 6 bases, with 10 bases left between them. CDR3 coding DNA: TGTGCCAGTAGTAGCGGGCCCCTCAATGAGCAGTTCTTC. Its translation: CASSSGPLNEQFF.

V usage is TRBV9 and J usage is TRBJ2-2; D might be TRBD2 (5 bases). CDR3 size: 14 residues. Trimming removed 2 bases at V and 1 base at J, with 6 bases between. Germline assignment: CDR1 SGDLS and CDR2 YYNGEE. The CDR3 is CASSVEGNTGELFF. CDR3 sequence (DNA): TGTGCCAGCAGCGTTGAGGGGAACACCGGGGAGCTGTTTTTT. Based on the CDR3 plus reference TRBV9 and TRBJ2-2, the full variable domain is DSGVTQTPKHLITATGQRVTLRCSPRSGDLSVYWYQQSLDQGLQFLIQYYNGEERAKGNILERFSAQQFPDLHSELNLSSLELGDSALYFCASSVEGNTGELFFGEGSRLTVL.

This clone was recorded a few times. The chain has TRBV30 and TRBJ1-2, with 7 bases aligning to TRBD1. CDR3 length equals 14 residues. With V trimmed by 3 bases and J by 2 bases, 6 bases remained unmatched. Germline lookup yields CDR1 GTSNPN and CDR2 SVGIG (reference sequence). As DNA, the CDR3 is TGTGCCTGGAGCAAGGACAGGCTCAACTATGGCTACACCTTC. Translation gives CAWSKDRLNYGYTF.